These 10 T cell receptor beta chains share one sample of origin, sequenced in a study of cytomegalovirus exposure and HLA in healthy donors (dated by TCRdb to about 2017). The library was produced with the immunoSEQ multiplex PCR assay. This is the immuneACCESS table as TCRdb keeps it, with only in-frame sequences that have V and J called. A part of the clones is gone; compared with another copy, unresolved V genes explain less than half, and the rest is unexplained. The sample table records 250,000 to 400,000 clones; approximately 86% of these occur just once. Of the sample, roughly 0.88% is held by the ten largest clones. The sequenced sample consisted of PBMCs. Receptor source: a man aged 30 to 45 in good health and CMV-seronegative.

The chain carries TRBV5-6 and TRBJ2-7; 7 nucleotides align to TRBD1. This CDR3 contains 16 residues. The V segment lost 3 bases and the J segment 2 bases; nucleotides outside the gene matches: 11. The germline V gene has CDR1 SGHDT and CDR2 YYEEEE. DNA of the CDR3: TGTGCCAGCAGCTCAGAATGGACAGGCCGGACCTACGAGCAGTACTTC. As protein: CASSSEWTGRTYEQYF.

The rearrangement links TRBV5-6 to TRBJ2-1; D is ambiguous. Trimming stripped 4 bases from V and 10 bases from J, with 9 bases between. This CDR3 contains 11 residues. Looked up from germline, CDR1 is SGHDT and CDR2 is YYEEEE. The CDR3 DNA sequence: TGTGCCAGCAGCCTTGAGTTAGAGCAGTTCTTC. This sequence encodes CASSLELEQFF.

This chain connects TRBV6-1 to TRBJ2-2; 10 bases are shared with TRBD2. V lost 6 bases to trimming and J lost 5 bases; unmatched junction nucleotides: 6. The CDR3 is 15 residues long. Germline CDR1 MNHNS, CDR2 SASEGT. CDR3 residues: CASRLAGGRTGELFF. As DNA, the CDR3 is TGTGCCAGCAGATTAGCGGGGGGCCGTACCGGGGAGCTGTTTTTT.

The sample holds one count of this clone. The V and J genes are TRBV6-5 and TRBJ2-5; 10 bases align to TRBD2. Losses at the gene ends were 2 bases for V and 5 bases for J; bases not matched to a gene: 5. This CDR3 contains 15 residues. Germline CDR1 reads MNHEY; CDR2 reads SVGAGI. The chain's CDR3 is CASSYQRGGRETQYF. CDR3 in DNA: TGTGCCAGCAGTTACCAGCGGGGGGGCCGGGAGACCCAGTACTTC.

This chain uses TRBV2 with TRBJ1-6; no firm D call. This CDR3 contains 15 residues. Trimming removed 5 bases from V and 4 bases from J, with 12 bases in between. The V gene's germline CDR1 is SNHLY and CDR2 FYNNEI. In DNA form, the CDR3 reads TGTGCCAGCAGTCCCAGATCCCCTTATAATTCACCCCTCCACTTT. This codes for CASSPRSPYNSPLHF. The full variable domain, with the rest looked up from reference TRBV2 and TRBJ1-6, is EPEVTQTPSHQVTQMGQEVILRCVPISNHLYFYWYRQILGQKVEFLVSFYNNEISEKSEIFDDQFSVERPDGSNFTLKIRSTKLEDSAMYFCASSPRSPYNSPLHFGNGTRLTVT.

The chain links TRBV27 to TRBJ1-5; the match to TRBD1 covers 7 bases. The germline gives CDR1 MNHEY, CDR2 SMNVEV (reference sequence). The length of the CDR3 is 15 residues. V shed 6 bases, J shed 9 bases, and the junction held 14 bases outside the gene matches. The CDR3 DNA reads as TGTGCCAGCAGGCTAACAGGGGACCCTGTTTGGCCCCAGCATTTT. Amino acids: CASRLTGDPVWPQHF.

Only one count was recorded for this clone. The V gene is TRBV29-1, the J gene TRBJ2-5; 10 nucleotides line up with TRBD1. The CDR3 loop spans 15 amino acids. The J segment lost 1 base and the V segment lost 7 bases, leaving 9 bases of the junction unmatched. The V gene's germline CDR1 is SQVTM and CDR2 ANQGSEA. This CDR3 reads CSGIRQGALQETQYF. CDR3 DNA sequence: TGCAGCGGGATCCGACAGGGGGCGCTCCAAGAGACCCAGTACTTC.

The gene calls are TRBV7-9 and TRBJ1-6; tentatively, D is TRBD1 (5 bases). The CDR3 has 15 amino acids. Germline CDR1 and CDR2: SEHNR and FQNEAQ (reference sequence). The V and J ends lost 1 base and 4 bases respectively, with 8 bases between them. CDR3 amino acids: CASSLGRGYNSPLHF. CDR3 in DNA: TGTGCCAGCAGCTTAGGGAGGGGATATAATTCACCCCTCCACTTT.

The genes are TRBV6-5 and TRBJ2-2, with 12 positions matching TRBD1. Per germline, CDR1 MNHEY and CDR2 SVGAGI. This CDR3 is built from 15 residues. J was trimmed by 5 bases and V by 5 bases; bases with no gene match: 3. This CDR3 reads CASSAGQGATGELFF. The CDR3, as DNA: TGTGCCAGCAGTGCGGGACAGGGGGCAACCGGGGAGCTGTTTTTT.

The count of this clone is one. The V gene is TRBV9, the J gene TRBJ2-1, with a possible D match to TRBD2 (7 bases). V lost 0 bases, J lost 8 bases, and 15 bases lay in between. The CDR3 has 15 amino acids. Germline-derived CDR1 and CDR2 are SGDLS and YYNGEE. CDR3 loop: CASSVERGPGDEQFF. The CDR3, as DNA: TGTGCCAGCAGCGTAGAGCGGGGACCAGGGGATGAGCAGTTCTTC.